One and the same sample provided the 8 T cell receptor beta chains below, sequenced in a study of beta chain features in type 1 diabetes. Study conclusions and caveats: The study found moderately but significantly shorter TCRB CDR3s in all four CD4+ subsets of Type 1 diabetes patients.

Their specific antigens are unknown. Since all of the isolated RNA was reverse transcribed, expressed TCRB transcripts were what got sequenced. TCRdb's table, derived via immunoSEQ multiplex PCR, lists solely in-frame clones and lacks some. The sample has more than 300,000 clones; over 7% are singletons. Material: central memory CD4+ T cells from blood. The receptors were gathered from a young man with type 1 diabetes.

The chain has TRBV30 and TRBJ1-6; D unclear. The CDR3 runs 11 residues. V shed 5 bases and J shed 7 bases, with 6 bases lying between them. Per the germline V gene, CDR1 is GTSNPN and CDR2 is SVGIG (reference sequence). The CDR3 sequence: CAWAINSPLHF. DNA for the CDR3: TGTGCCTGGGCAATAAATTCACCCCTCCACTTT.

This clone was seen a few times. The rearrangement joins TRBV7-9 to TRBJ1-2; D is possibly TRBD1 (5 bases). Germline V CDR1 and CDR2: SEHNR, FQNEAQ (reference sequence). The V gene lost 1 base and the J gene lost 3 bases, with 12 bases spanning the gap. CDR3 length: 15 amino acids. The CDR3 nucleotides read TGTGCCAGCAGCTTAGGGGCAGGGAGCGACTATGGCTACACCTTC. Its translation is CASSLGAGSDYGYTF. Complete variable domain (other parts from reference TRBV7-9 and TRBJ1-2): DTGVSQNPRHKITKRGQNVTFRCDPISEHNRLYWYRQTLGQGPEFLTYFQNEAQLEKSRLLSDRFSAERPKGSFSTLEIQRTEQGDSAMYLCASSLGAGSDYGYTFGSGTRLTVV.

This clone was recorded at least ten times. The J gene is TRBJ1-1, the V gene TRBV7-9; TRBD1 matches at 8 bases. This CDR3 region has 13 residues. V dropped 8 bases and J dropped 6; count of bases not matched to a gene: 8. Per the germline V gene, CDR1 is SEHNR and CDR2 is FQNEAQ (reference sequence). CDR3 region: CASEALQGAEAFF. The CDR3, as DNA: TGTGCCAGCGAAGCCCTACAGGGGGCTGAAGCTTTCTTT.

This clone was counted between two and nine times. Here the CDR3 DNA reads TGTGCCTGGAAATCAGGGGGGAGCAATCAGCCCCAGCATTTT. It encodes CAWKSGGSNQPQHF. The V gene is TRBV30, the J gene TRBJ1-5, with 7 positions matching TRBD1. This CDR3 spans 14 amino acids. Trimming cost V 4 bases and J 1 base; bases outside gene matches: 4. CDR1 is GTSNPN and CDR2 is SVGIG in the germline V gene (reference sequence).

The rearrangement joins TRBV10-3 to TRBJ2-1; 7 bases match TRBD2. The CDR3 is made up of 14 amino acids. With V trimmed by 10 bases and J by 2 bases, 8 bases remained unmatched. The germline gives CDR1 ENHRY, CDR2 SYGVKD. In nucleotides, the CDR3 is TGTGCCACCGCGGGGGTGGGGGCCTACAATGAGCAGTTCTTC. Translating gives CATAGVGAYNEQFF.

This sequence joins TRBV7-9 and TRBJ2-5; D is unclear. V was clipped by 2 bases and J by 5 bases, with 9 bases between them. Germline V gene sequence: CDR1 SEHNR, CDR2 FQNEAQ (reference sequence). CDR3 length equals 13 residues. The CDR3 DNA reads TGTGCCAGCAGCTTATTGACCCCTGAGACCCAGTACTTC. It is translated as CASSLLTPETQYF.

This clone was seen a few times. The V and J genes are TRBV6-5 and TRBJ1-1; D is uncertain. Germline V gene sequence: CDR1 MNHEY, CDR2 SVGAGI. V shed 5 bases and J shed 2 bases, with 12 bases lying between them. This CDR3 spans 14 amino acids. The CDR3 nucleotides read TGTGCCAGCAGTCGTAGACCGACTAACACTGAAGCTTTCTTT. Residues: CASSRRPTNTEAFF.

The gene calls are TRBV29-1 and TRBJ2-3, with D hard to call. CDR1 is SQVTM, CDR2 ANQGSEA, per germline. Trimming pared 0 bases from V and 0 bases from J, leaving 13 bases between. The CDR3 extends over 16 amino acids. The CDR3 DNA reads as TGCAGCGTTGAAGATAGAGCCTCTTCTAGCACAGATACGCAGTATTTT. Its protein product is CSVEDRASSSTDTQYF.